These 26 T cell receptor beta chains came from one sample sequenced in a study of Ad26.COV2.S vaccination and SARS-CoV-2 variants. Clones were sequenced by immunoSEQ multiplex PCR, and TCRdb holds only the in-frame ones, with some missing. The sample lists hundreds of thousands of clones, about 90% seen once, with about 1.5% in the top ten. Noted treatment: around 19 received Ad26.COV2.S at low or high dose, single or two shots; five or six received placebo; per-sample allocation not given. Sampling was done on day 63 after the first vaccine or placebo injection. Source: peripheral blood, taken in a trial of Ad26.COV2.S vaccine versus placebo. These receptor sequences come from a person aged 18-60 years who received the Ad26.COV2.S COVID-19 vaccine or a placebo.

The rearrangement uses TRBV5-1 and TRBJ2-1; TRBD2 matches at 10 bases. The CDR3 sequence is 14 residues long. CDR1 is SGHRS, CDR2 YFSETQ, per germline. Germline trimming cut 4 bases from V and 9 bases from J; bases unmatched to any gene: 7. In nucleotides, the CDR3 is TGCGCCAGCAGCGACTTAGCGGGGGGAGGTGAGCAGTTCTTC. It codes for CASSDLAGGGEQFF.

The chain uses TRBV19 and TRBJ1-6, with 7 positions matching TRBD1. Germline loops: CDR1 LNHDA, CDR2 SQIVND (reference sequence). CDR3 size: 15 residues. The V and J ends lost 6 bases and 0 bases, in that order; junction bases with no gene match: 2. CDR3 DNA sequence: TGTGCCAGTAGCAGACAGGGCTCCTATAATTCACCCCTCCACTTT. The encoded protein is CASSRQGSYNSPLHF.

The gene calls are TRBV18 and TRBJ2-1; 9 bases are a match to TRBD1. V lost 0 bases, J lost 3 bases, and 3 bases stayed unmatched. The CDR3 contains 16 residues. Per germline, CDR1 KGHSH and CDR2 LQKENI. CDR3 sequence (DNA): TGTGCCAGCTCACCACCGGACAGGGGCGGCTACAATGAGCAGTTCTTC. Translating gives CASSPPDRGGYNEQFF.

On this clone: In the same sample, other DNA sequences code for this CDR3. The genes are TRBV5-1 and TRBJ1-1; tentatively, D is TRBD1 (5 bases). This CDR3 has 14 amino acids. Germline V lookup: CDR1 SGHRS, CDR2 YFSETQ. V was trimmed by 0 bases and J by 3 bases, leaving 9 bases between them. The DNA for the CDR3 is TGCGCCAGCAGCTTGGCAGGGCGAGACACTGAAGCTTTCTTT. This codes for CASSLAGRDTEAFF.

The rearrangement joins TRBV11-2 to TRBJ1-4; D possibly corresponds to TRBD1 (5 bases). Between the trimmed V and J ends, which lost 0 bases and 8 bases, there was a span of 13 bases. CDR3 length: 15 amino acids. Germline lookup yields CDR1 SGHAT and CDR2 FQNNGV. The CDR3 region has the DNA TGTGCCAGCAGCTTAGATAGTGGACAAGGGGAAAAACTGTTTTTT. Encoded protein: CASSLDSGQGEKLFF. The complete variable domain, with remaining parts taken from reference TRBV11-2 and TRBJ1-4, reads EAGVAQSPRYKIIEKRQSVAFWCNPISGHATLYWYQQILGQGPKLLIQFQNNGVVDDSQLPKDRFSAERLKGVDSTLKIQPAKLEDSAVYLCASSLDSGQGEKLFFGSGTQLSVL.

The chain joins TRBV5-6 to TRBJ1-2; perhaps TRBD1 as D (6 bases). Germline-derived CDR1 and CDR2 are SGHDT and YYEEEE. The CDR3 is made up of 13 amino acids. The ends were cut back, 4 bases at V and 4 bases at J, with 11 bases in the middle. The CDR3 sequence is CASSQGLRYGYTF. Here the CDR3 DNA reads TGTGCCAGCAGCCAGGGGTTGCGCTATGGCTACACCTTC.

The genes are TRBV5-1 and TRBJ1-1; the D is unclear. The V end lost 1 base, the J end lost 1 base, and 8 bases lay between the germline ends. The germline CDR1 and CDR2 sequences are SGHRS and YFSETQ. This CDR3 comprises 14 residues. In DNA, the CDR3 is TGCGCCAGCAGCTTGAGACCTCAGAACACTGAAGCTTTCTTT. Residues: CASSLRPQNTEAFF. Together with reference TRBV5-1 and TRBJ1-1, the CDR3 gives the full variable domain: KAGVTQTPRYLIKTRGQQVTLSCSPISGHRSVSWYQQTPGQGLQFLFEYFSETQRNKGNFPGRFSGRQFSNSRSEMNVSTLELGDSALYLCASSLRPQNTEAFFGQGTRLTVV.

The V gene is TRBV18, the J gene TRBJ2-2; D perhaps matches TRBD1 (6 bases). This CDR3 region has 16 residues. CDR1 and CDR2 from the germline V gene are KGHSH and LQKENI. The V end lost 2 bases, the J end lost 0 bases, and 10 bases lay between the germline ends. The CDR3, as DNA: TGTGCCAGCTCACCAATGACAGGCTCGAACACCGGGGAGCTGTTTTTT. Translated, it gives CASSPMTGSNTGELFF.

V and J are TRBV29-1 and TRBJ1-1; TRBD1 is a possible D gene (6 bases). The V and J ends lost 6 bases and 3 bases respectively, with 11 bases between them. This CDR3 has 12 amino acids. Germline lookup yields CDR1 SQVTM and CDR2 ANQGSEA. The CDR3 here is CSVGAGDTEAFF. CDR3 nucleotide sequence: TGCAGCGTCGGGGCAGGGGACACTGAAGCTTTCTTT. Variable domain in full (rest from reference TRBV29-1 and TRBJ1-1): SAVISQKPSRDICQRGTSLTIQCQVDSQVTMMFWYRQQPGQSLTLIATANQGSEATYESGFVIDKFPISRPNLTFSTLTVSNMSPEDSSIYLCSVGAGDTEAFFGQGTRLTVV.

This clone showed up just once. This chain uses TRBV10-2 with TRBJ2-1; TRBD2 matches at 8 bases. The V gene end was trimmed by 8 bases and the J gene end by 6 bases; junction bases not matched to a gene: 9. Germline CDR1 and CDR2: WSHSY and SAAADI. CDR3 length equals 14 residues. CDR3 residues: CASGFAGGGNEQFF. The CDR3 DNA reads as TGCGCCAGCGGTTTTGCGGGAGGAGGCAATGAGCAGTTCTTC.

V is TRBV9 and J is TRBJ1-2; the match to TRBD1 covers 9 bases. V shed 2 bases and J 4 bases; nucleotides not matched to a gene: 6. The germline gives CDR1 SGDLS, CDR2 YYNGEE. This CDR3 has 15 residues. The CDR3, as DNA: TGTGCCAGCAGCGTCACAGGGGGCGCCACCTATGGCTACACCTTC. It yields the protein CASSVTGGATYGYTF.

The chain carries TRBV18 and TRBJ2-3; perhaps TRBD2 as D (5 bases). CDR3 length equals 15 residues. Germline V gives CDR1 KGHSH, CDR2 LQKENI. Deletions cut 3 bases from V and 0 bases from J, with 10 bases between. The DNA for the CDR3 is TGTGCCAGCTCACCGGAGGAGACCAGCACAGATACGCAGTATTTT. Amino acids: CASSPEETSTDTQYF.

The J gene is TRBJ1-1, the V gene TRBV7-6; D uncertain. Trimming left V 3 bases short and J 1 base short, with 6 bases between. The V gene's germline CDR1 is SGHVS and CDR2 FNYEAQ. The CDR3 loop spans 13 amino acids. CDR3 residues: CASSLWGNTEAFF. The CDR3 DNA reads TGTGCCAGCAGCTTGTGGGGGAACACTGAAGCTTTCTTT.

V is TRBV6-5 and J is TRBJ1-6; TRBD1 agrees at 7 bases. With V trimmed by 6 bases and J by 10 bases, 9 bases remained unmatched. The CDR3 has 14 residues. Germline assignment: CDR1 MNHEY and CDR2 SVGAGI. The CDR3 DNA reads TGTGCCAGCAGGCAGACAGGGTGGGGATCACCCCTCCACTTT. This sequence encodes CASRQTGWGSPLHF.

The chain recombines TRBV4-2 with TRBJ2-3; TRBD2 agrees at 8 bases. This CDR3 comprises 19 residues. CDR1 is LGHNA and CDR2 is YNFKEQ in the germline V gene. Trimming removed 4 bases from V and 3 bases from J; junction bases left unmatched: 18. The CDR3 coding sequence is TGTGCCAGCAGCCTTTCCCGGGAGGGAGGCGGGGGGCGGACAGATACGCAGTATTTT. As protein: CASSLSREGGGGRTDTQYF.

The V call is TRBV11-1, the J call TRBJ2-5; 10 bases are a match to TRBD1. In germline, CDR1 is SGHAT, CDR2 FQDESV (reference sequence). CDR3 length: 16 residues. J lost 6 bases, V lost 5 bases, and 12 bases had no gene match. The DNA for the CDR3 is TGTGCCAGCAGCGCCCGGACAGGGGGACTGGGGAAGACCCAGTACTTC. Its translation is CASSARTGGLGKTQYF.

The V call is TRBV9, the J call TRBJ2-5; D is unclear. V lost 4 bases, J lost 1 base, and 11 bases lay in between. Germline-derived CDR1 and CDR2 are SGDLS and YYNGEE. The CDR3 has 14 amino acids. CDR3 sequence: CASSPAPAQETQYF. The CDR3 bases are TGTGCCAGCAGCCCCGCTCCGGCCCAAGAGACCCAGTACTTC.

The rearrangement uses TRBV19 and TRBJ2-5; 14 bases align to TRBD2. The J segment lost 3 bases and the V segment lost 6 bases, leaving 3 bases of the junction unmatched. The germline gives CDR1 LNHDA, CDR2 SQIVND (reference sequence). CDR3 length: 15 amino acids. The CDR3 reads CASRQTSGGEETQYF. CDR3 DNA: TGTGCCAGTAGGCAGACTAGCGGGGGGGAAGAGACCCAGTACTTC.

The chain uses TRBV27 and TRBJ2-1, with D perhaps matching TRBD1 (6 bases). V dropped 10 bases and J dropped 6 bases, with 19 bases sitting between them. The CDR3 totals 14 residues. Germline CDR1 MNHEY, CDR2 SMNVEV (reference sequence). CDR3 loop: CATTGTISINEQFF. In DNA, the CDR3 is TGTGCCACCACCGGGACAATATCAATCAATGAGCAGTTCTTC.

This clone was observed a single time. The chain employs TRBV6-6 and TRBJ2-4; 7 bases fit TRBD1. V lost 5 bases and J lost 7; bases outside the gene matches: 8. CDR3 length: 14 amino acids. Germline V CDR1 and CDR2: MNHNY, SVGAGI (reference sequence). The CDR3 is CASSDETGTNIQYF. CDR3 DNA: TGTGCCAGCAGTGACGAGACAGGGACGAACATTCAGTACTTC.

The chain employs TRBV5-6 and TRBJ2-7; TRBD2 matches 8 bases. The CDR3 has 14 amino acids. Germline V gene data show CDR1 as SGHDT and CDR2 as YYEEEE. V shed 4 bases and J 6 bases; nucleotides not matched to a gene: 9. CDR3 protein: CASSSSSGRSEQYF. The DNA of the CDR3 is TGTGCCAGCAGCAGCTCGAGCGGGAGAAGCGAGCAGTACTTC.

The CDR3: CASSSLAGGSTDTQYF. The CDR3 region has the DNA TGCGCCAGCAGCTCACTAGCGGGAGGGAGCACAGATACGCAGTATTTT. V usage is TRBV5-1 and J usage is TRBJ2-3, with 13 bases lining up with TRBD2. V lost 3 bases to trimming and J lost 0 bases; unmatched junction nucleotides: 1. The CDR3 runs to 16 residues. Germline-derived CDR1 and CDR2 are SGHRS and YFSETQ.

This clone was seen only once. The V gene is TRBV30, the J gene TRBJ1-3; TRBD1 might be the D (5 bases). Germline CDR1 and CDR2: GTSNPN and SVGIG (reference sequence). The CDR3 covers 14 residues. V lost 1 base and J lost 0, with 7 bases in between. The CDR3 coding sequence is TGTGCCTGGAGTGGACAGTTCTCTGGAAACACCATATATTTT. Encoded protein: CAWSGQFSGNTIYF.

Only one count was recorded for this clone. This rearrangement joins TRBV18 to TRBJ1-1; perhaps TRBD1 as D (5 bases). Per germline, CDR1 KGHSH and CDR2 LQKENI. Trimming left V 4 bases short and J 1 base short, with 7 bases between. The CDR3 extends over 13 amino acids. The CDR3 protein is CASSLGGNTEAFF. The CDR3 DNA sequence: TGTGCCAGCTCACTGGGGGGGAACACTGAAGCTTTCTTT.

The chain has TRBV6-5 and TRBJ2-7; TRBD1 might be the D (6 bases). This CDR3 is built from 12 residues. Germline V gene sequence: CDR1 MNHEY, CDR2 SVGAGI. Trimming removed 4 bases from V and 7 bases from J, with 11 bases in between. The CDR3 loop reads CASSSSGTEQYF. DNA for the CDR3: TGTGCCAGCAGTTCCTCCGGGACAGAGCAGTACTTC.

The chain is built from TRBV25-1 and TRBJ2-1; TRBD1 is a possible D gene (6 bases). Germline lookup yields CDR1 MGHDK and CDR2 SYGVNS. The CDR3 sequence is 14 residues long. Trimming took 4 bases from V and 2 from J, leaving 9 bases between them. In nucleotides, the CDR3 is TGTGCCAGCAGTGTGGACAGTACCTACAATGAGCAGTTCTTC. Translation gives CASSVDSTYNEQFF.